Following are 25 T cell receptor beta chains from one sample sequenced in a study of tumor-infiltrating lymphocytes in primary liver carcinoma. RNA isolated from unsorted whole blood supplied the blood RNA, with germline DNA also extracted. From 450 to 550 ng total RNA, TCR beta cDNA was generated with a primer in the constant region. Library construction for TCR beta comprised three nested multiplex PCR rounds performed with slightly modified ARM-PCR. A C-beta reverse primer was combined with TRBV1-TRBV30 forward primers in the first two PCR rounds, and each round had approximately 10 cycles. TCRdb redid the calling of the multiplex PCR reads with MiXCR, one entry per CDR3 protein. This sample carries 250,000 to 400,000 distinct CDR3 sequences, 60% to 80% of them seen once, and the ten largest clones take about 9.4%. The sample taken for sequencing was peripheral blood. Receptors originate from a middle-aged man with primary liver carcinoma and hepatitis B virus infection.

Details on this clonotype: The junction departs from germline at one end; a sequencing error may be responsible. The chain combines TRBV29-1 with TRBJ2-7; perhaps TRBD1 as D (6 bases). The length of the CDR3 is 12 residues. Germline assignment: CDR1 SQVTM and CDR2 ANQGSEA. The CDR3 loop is CGVEVGAGEQYF. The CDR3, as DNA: TGCGGCGTTGAAGTGGGGGCTGGCGAGCAGTACTTC.

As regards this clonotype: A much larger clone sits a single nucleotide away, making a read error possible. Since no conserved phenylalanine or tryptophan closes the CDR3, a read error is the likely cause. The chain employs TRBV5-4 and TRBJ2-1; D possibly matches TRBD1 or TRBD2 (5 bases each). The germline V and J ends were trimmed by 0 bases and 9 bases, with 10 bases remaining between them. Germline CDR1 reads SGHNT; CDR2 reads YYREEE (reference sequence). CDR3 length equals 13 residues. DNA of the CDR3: TGTGCCAGCAGCTTGGCGTCGGGGACTGAGCAGTTCATC. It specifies CASSLASGTEQFI.

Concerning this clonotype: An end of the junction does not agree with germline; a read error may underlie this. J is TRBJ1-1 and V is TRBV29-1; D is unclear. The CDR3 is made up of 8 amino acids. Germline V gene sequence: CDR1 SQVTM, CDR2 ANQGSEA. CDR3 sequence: CSVESAFF. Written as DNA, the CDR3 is TGCAGTGTTGAGTCCGCTTTCTTT.

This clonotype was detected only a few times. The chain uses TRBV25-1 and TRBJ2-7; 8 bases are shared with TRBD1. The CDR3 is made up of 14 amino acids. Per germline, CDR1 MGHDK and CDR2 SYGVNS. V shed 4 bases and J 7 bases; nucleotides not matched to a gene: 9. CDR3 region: CASSGWTGTGEQYF. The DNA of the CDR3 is TGTGCCAGCAGTGGGTGGACAGGGACGGGGGAGCAGTACTTC.

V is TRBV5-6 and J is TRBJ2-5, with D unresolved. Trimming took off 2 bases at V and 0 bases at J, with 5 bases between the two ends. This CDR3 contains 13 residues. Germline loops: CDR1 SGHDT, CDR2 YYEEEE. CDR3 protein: CASSFPYQETQYF. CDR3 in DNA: TGTGCCAGCAGCTTTCCGTACCAAGAGACCCAGTACTTC.

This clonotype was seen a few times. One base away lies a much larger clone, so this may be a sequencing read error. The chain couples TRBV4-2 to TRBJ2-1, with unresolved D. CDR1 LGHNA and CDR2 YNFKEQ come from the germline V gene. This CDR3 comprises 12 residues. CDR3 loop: CVSSHSDNEQFF. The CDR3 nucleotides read TGTGTCAGCAGCCACAGTGACAATGAGCAGTTCTTC.

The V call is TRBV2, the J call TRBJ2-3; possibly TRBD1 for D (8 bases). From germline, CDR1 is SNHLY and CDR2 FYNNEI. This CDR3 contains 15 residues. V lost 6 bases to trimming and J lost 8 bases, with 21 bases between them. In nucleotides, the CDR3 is TGTGCCAGCAGACAGGGGGGGGCCCGGGCAGGTACGCAGTATTTT. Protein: CASRQGGARAGTQYF. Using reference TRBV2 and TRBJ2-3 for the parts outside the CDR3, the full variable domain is EPEVTQTPSHQVTQMGQEVILRCVPISNHLYFYWYRQILGQKVEFLVSFYNNEISEKSEIFDDQFSVERPDGSNFTLKIRSTKLEDSAMYFCASRQGGARAGTQYFGPGTRLTVL.

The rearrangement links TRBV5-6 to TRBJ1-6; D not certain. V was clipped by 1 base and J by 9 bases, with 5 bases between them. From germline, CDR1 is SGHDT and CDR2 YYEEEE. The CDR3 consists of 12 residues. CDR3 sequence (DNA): TGTGCCAGCAGCTTGATGACTTCACCCCTCCACTTT. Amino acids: CASSLMTSPLHF.

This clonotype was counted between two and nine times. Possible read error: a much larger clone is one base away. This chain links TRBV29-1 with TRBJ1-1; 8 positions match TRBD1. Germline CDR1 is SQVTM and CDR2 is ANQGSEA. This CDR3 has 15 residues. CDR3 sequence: CSAGQGWGMNIEAFF. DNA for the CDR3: TGCAGCGCTGGACAGGGTTGGGGCATGAACATTGAAGCTTTCTTT.

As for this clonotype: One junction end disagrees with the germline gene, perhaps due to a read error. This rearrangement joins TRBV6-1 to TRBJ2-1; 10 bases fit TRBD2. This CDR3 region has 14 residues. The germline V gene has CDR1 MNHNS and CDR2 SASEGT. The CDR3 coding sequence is TGTGCCTGCAGGACTAGCGGAGGGTACAATGAGCAGTTCTTC. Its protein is CACRTSGGYNEQFF.

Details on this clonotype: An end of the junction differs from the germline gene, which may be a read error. CDR3 coding DNA: TGTGTCAGCAGGTCCCCCCTTCATACTGAAGCTTTCTTT. The encoded protein is CVSRSPLHTEAFF. The chain couples TRBV6-1 to TRBJ1-1; D remains unclear. CDR3 length: 13 amino acids. Germline loops: CDR1 MNHNS, CDR2 SASEGT.

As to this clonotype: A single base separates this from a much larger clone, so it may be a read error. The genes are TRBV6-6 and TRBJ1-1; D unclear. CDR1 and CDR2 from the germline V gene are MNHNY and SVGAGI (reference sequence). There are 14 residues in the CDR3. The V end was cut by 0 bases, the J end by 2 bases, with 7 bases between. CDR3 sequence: CASSYSSANTEAFF. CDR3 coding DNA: TGTGCCAGCAGTTACTCGTCGGCCAACACTGAAGCTTTCTTT.

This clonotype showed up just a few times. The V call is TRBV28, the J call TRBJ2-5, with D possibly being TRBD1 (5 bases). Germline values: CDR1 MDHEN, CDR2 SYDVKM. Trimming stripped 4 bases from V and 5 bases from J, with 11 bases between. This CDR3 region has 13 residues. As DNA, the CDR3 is TGTGCCAGCAGTTCGGCAGGGCGGGAGACCCAGTACTTC. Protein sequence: CASSSAGRETQYF.

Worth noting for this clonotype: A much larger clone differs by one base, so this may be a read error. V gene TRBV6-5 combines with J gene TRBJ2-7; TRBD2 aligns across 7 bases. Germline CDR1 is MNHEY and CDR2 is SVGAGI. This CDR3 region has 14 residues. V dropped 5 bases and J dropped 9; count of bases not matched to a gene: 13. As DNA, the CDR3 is TGTGCCAGCAGTGTGTCGGGACTCTCGGGGGGGCAGTACTTC. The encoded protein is CASSVSGLSGGQYF.

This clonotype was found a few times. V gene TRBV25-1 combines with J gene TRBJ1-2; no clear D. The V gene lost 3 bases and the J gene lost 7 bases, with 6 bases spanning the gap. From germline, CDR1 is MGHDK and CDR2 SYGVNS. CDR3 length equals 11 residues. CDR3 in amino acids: CASSDVFGYTF. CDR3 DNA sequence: TGTGCCAGCAGTGATGTGTTTGGCTACACCTTC.

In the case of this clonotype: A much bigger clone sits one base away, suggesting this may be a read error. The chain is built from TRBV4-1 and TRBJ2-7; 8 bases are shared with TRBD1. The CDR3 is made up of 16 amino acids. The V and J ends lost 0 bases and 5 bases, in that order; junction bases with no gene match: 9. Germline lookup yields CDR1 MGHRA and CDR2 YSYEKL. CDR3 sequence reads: CASSQEPRTGYHEQYF. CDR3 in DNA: TGCGCCAGCAGCCAAGAACCCCGGACAGGGTACCACGAGCAGTACTTC.

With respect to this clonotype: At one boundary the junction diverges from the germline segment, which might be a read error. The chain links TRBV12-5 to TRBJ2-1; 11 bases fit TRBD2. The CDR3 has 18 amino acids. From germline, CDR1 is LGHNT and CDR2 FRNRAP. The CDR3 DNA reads TGTGCTAGTTGTTTGGGGCGCCTAGCGGGAGGATTATACAATGAGCAGTTCTTC. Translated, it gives CASCLGRLAGGLYNEQFF.

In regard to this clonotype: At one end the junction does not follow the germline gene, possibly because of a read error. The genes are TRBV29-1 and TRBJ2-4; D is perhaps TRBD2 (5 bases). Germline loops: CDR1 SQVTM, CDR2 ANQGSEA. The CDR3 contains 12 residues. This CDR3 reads CSAFESENIQYF. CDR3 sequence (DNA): TGTAGCGCTTTTGAGTCAGAAAACATTCAGTACTTC.

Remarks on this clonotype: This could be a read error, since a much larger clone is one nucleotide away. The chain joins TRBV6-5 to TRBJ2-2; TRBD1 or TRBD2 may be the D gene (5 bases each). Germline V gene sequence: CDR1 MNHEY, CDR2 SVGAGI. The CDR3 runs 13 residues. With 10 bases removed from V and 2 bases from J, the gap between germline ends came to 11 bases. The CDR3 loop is CANFGGNTGELFF. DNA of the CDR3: TGTGCCAACTTTGGGGGTAACACCGGGGAGCTGTTTTTT.

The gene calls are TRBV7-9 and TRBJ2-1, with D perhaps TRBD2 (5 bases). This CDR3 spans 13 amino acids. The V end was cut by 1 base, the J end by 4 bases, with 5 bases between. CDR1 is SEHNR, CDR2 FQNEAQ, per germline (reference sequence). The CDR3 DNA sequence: TGTGCCAGCAGCTTAGGGGAGTACAATGAGCAGTTCTTC. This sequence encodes CASSLGEYNEQFF.

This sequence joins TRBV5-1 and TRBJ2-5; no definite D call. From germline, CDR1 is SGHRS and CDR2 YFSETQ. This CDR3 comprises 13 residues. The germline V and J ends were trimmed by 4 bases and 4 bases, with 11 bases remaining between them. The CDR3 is CASSVSKGETQYF. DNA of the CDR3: TGCGCCAGCAGCGTCTCTAAGGGAGAGACCCAGTACTTC.

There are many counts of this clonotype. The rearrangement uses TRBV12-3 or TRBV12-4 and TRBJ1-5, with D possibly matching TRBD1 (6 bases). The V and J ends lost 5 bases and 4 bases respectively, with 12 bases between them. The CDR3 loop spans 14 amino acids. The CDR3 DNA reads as TGTGCCAGCAGTACTGGGGGGCCGAATCAGCCCCAGCATTTT. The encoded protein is CASSTGGPNQPQHF.

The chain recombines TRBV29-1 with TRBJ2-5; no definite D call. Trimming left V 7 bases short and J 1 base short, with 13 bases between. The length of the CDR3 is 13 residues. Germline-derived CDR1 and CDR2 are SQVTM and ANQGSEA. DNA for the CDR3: TGCAGCGCCTCCACAGATATCCAAGAGACCCAGTACTTC. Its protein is CSASTDIQETQYF.

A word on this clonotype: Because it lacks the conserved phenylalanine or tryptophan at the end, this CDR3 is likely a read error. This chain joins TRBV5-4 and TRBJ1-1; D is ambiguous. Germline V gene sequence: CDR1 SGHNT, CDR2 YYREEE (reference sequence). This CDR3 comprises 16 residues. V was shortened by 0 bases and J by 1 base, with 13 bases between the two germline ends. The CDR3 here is CASSLAGSAGNTEAFL. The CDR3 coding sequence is TGTGCCAGCAGCTTGGCGGGCAGCGCGGGGAACACTGAAGCTTTCCTT.

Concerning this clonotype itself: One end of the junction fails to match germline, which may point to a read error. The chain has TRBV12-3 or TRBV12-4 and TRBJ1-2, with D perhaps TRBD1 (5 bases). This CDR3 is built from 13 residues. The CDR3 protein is CASGFDGGVGYIF. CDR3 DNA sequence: TGTGCCAGCGGTTTCGACGGGGGAGTGGGCTACATCTTC.